Listed below are T cell receptor beta chains from one sample, sequenced in a study of beta chain features in type 1 diabetes. Method: immunoSEQ multiplex PCR; TCRdb's copy keeps in-frame clones and lacks some. The profile covers under 500,000 clones, with roughly 30% appearing a single time and roughly 0.066% taken by the ten largest. The sequenced sample was naive CD4+ T cells from blood. Receptors were obtained from a man aged 18 to 29 in good health. CDR3s include the opening cysteine and the closing phenylalanine or tryptophan. The D gene is left open where the match is weak. Clone size, where shown, is once, few, many, or a class for clones that have expanded.

d_call | j_call | v_call | clone_size | cdr3_aa | cdr3_nt
. | TRBJ2-1 | TRBV4-2 | . | CASSHPRAGEQFF | TGTGCCAGCAGCCACCCGCGGGCTGGGGAGCAGTTCTTC
. | TRBJ2-3 | TRBV4-2 | . | CASSQEGRSPLTDTQYF | TGTGCCAGCAGCCAGGAGGGGCGGAGCCCGTTAACAGATACGCAGTATTTT
. | TRBJ2-6 | TRBV30 | few | CACPGIAGANVLTF | TGTGCCTGCCCAGGTATTGCTGGGGCCAACGTCCTGACTTTC
. | TRBJ2-1 | TRBV7-2 | . | CASSPPGRPGHEQFF | TGTGCCAGCAGCCCCCCCGGGCGTCCCGGACATGAGCAGTTCTTC
TRBD1 | TRBJ2-1 | TRBV7-2 | . | CASSPRGLEQFF | TGTGCCAGCAGCCCCAGGGGGCTAGAGCAGTTCTTC
. | TRBJ2-7 | TRBV7-8 | . | CASSLDRVFSYEQYF | TGTGCCAGCAGCTTAGATCGGGTCTTCTCTTACGAGCAGTACTTC
TRBD2 | TRBJ2-3 | TRBV29-1 | few | CSVDPLAGGPPDTQYF | TGCAGCGTTGACCCCTTGGCGGGAGGGCCCCCAGATACGCAGTATTTT
. | TRBJ1-2 | TRBV28 | . | CASSLRGNYGYTF | TGTGCCAGCAGTTTAAGAGGGAACTATGGCTACACCTTC
. | TRBJ2-2 | TRBV18 | . | CASSPHSIGAGELFF | TGTGCCAGCTCACCACATTCCATTGGCGCCGGGGAGCTGTTTTTT
TRBD2 | TRBJ2-5 | TRBV4-1 | . | CASSRELAGGQETQYF | TGCGCCAGCAGCCGAGAACTAGCGGGAGGGCAGGAGACCCAGTACTTC
TRBD1 | TRBJ2-7 | TRBV10-3 | few | CAISGTGIPYEQYF | TGTGCCATCAGCGGGACAGGGATTCCCTACGAGCAGTACTTC
TRBD1 | TRBJ2-3 | TRBV7-9 | few | CASSWDRGTDTQYF | TGTGCCAGCAGCTGGGACAGGGGAACAGATACGCAGTATTTT
. | TRBJ2-7 | TRBV15 | . | CATSREVTRIEQYF | TGTGCCACCAGCAGAGAAGTAACCCGCATCGAGCAGTACTTC
. | TRBJ2-1 | TRBV30 | few | CAWSVPRTYNEQFF | TGTGCCTGGAGTGTTCCAAGGACCTACAATGAGCAGTTCTTC
. | TRBJ1-1 | TRBV9 | . | CASSVNPMNTEAFF | TGTGCCAGCAGCGTAAATCCGATGAACACTGAAGCTTTCTTT
. | TRBJ1-5 | TRBV27 | . | CASSLGQGSNQPQHF | TGTGCCAGCAGTTTGGGTCAGGGAAGTAATCAGCCCCAGCATTTT
. | TRBJ2-2 | TRBV30 | . | CAWSVLFSGELFF | TGTGCCTGGAGTGTACTTTTTTCCGGGGAGCTGTTTTTT
. | TRBJ2-5 | TRBV7-2 | . | CASSPARAQETQYF | TGTGCCAGCAGCCCGGCCCGCGCCCAAGAGACCCAGTACTTC